The 18 T cell receptor beta chains below were found in one sample sequenced in a study of blood T cell repertoires in COVID-19. Generated by immunoSEQ multiplex PCR, the TCRdb table keeps only in-frame clones and is missing some. The sample holds 200,000 to 250,000 clones, around 90% seen once. Sequencing used PBMCs or T cells enriched from blood (not recorded which). The receptors were sampled from a woman aged 50 to 65 with acute COVID-19.

This clone occurred many times. CDR3 bases: TGTGCCAGTAGTAGGGGGGACGGCCCTACCTCTGGAAACACCATATATTTT. This translates into CASSRGDGPTSGNTIYF. This rearrangement joins TRBV19 to TRBJ1-3; perhaps TRBD1 as D (5 bases). CDR1 and CDR2 from the germline V gene are LNHDA and SQIVND (reference sequence). With 4 bases removed from V and 0 bases from J, the gap between germline ends came to 16 bases. There are 17 residues in the CDR3.

The V call is TRBV4-1, the J call TRBJ2-7; D gene ambiguous. The CDR3 loop spans 14 amino acids. The V end lost 0 bases, the J end lost 1 base, and 7 bases lay between the germline ends. Germline V gene data show CDR1 as MGHRA and CDR2 as YSYEKL. The CDR3 sequence: CASSQEAGSYEQYF. CDR3 nucleotide sequence: TGCGCCAGCAGCCAAGAAGCAGGATCCTACGAGCAGTACTTC.

The chain carries TRBV7-2 and TRBJ2-7; TRBD2 agrees at 14 bases. Germline loops: CDR1 SGHTA, CDR2 FQGNSA. The CDR3 is 15 residues long. Trimming cost V 4 bases and J 4 bases; bases outside gene matches: 3. Here the CDR3 reads CASSSWTSGRYEQYF. In DNA, the CDR3 is TGTGCCAGCAGCTCCTGGACTAGCGGGAGGTACGAGCAGTACTTC.

The chain couples TRBV7-3 to TRBJ2-2, with a tentative D call TRBD2 (5 bases). Trimming cost V 3 bases and J 7 bases, with 21 bases left between them. The CDR3 consists of 17 residues. CDR1 SGHTA and CDR2 FQGTGA come from the germline V gene. CDR3 region: CASSFSPPWELGGELFF. CDR3 sequence (DNA): TGTGCCAGCAGCTTTTCCCCACCGTGGGAGTTGGGCGGGGAGCTGTTTTTT.

The CDR3 loop reads CASSFRLAGVEYF. CDR3 DNA: TGTGCCAGCAGTTTTAGACTAGCGGGAGTTGAGTACTTC. The chain recombines TRBV7-8 with TRBJ2-7, with 12 bases fitting TRBD2. Germline V gene data show CDR1 as SGHVS and CDR2 as FQNEAQ. The ends lost 6 bases at V and 11 bases at J; junction bases unmatched: 8. This CDR3 comprises 13 residues.

This rearrangement joins TRBV11-3 to TRBJ2-5; maybe TRBD2 (5 bases). Per germline, CDR1 SGHNT and CDR2 YENEEA. The CDR3 is 13 residues long. Trimming shortened V by 5 bases and J by 1 base, and 8 bases separated the two germline ends. The CDR3 region is CASSRGIQETQYF. CDR3 in DNA: TGTGCCAGCAGCAGAGGGATCCAAGAGACCCAGTACTTC.

The chain links TRBV13 to TRBJ2-3; TRBD2 agrees at 7 bases. The V gene end was trimmed by 5 bases and the J gene end by 0 bases; junction bases not matched to a gene: 2. This CDR3 region has 14 residues. The germline gives CDR1 PRHDT, CDR2 FYEKMQ (reference sequence). The CDR3 DNA follows: TGTGCCAGCAGCCTAGCGGAGAGCACAGATACGCAGTATTTT. Translating gives CASSLAESTDTQYF. The full variable domain, in which reference TRBV13 and TRBJ2-3 provide the parts outside the CDR3, is AAGVIQSPRHLIKEKRETATLKCYPIPRHDTVYWYQQGPGQDPQFLISFYEKMQSDKGSIPDRFSAQQFSDYHSELNMSSLELGDSALYFCASSLAESTDTQYFGPGTRLTVL.

The gene calls are TRBV6-1 and TRBJ1-3; D perhaps matches TRBD1 (6 bases). V gave up 2 bases and J gave up 2 bases, with 13 bases separating them. The germline V gene has CDR1 MNHNS and CDR2 SASEGT. The CDR3 loop spans 16 amino acids. CDR3 protein: CASSEYGGLAGNTIYF. The CDR3 nucleotides read TGTGCCAGCAGTGAATATGGGGGCTTGGCTGGAAACACCATATATTTT.

The chain uses TRBV7-9 and TRBJ1-2; possibly TRBD1 for D (6 bases). The CDR3 extends over 14 amino acids. Germline V gene lookup returns CDR1 SEHNR and CDR2 FQNEAQ (reference sequence). The V and J ends lost 2 bases and 4 bases respectively, with 11 bases between them. CDR3: CASSLQGPLYGYTF. In DNA, the CDR3 is TGTGCCAGCAGCTTACAGGGGCCCCTCTATGGCTACACCTTC. The variable domain in full, with the rest retrieved from reference TRBV7-9 and TRBJ1-2, is DTGVSQNPRHKITKRGQNVTFRCDPISEHNRLYWYRQTLGQGPEFLTYFQNEAQLEKSRLLSDRFSAERPKGSFSTLEIQRTEQGDSAMYLCASSLQGPLYGYTFGSGTRLTVV.

V gene TRBV9 combines with J gene TRBJ1-2; D uncertain. CDR3 length: 14 residues. V was pared by 0 bases and J by 7 bases, with 13 bases between. Germline V lookup: CDR1 SGDLS, CDR2 YYNGEE. CDR3 in DNA: TGTGCCAGCAGCGTAGATTTGGGCCATCGTGGCTACACCTTC. It specifies CASSVDLGHRGYTF.

The rearrangement uses TRBV19 and TRBJ1-2, with D maybe TRBD1 (5 bases). V was trimmed by 8 bases and J by 5 bases, leaving 18 bases between them. The germline V gene has CDR1 LNHDA and CDR2 SQIVND (reference sequence). CDR3 length: 14 residues. The chain's CDR3 is CASYGLGLQYGYTF. The CDR3 nucleotides read TGTGCCAGTTATGGTCTGGGGCTTCAGTATGGCTACACCTTC.

J is TRBJ1-2 and V is TRBV7-9; D is possibly TRBD1 (5 bases). The CDR3 is made up of 15 amino acids. Trimming took off 3 bases at V and 3 bases at J, with 14 bases between the two ends. Germline values: CDR1 SEHNR, CDR2 FQNEAQ (reference sequence). CDR3 loop: CASSLDLRTHYGYTF. CDR3 nucleotide sequence: TGTGCCAGCAGCTTGGACCTTCGGACACACTATGGCTACACCTTC.

This chain connects TRBV19 to TRBJ2-3; 9 bases agree with TRBD1. Trimming at V came to 7 bases and at J to 3 bases, leaving 8 bases not matched to a gene. Germline CDR1 reads LNHDA; CDR2 reads SQIVND (reference sequence). The CDR3 has 15 amino acids. CDR3: CASTKTGGKTDTQYF. The CDR3 DNA is TGTGCCAGTACCAAGACAGGGGGAAAGACAGATACGCAGTATTTT.

This chain links TRBV7-2 with TRBJ2-5; 7 bases map to TRBD1. Germline V gene data show CDR1 as SGHTA and CDR2 as FQGNSA. Trimming removed 1 base from V and 11 bases from J; junction bases left unmatched: 16. This CDR3 comprises 16 residues. CDR3 region: CASSLGGSGQQGKQYF. The CDR3, as DNA: TGTGCCAGCAGCTTAGGCGGATCGGGACAGCAGGGGAAGCAGTACTTC.

This chain joins TRBV7-8 and TRBJ2-7, with 10 positions matching TRBD2. Germline lookup yields CDR1 SGHVS and CDR2 FQNEAQ. The CDR3 loop spans 15 amino acids. V dropped 6 bases and J dropped 7; count of bases not matched to a gene: 12. The DNA for the CDR3 is TGTGCCAGCAGTGGACTAGCGGCCCCCATTGTGGAGCAGTACTTC. Translated, it gives CASSGLAAPIVEQYF. The variable domain in full, with the rest retrieved from reference TRBV7-8 and TRBJ2-7, is GAGVSQSPRYKVAKRGQDVALRCDPISGHVSLFWYQQALGQGPEFLTYFQNEAQLDKSGLPSDRFFAERPEGSVSTLKIQRTQQEDSAVYLCASSGLAAPIVEQYFGPGTRLTVT.

This chain links TRBV28 with TRBJ2-1, with 8 bases matching TRBD1. The CDR3 has 16 amino acids. Germline V gene data show CDR1 as MDHEN and CDR2 as SYDVKM. V lost 2 bases and J lost 0; bases outside the gene matches: 3. The CDR3 DNA reads as TGTGCCAGCAGTTTAGAGCAGGGGGCCTCCTACAATGAGCAGTTCTTC. Translated: CASSLEQGASYNEQFF.

The chain employs TRBV3-1 (or the pseudogene TRBV3-2) and TRBJ2-7; D remains unclear. CDR3 size: 12 residues. Per germline, CDR1 LGHDT and CDR2 YNNKEL (reference sequence). Trimming pared 4 bases from V and 2 bases from J, leaving 6 bases between. This CDR3 reads CASSRLTYEQYF. The CDR3 nucleotides read TGTGCCAGCAGCCGACTCACCTACGAGCAGTACTTC.

The V call is TRBV28, the J call TRBJ1-5; 7 nucleotides match TRBD1. The CDR3 spans 14 residues. The V segment lost 8 bases and the J segment 5 bases; nucleotides outside the gene matches: 9. In germline, CDR1 is MDHEN, CDR2 SYDVKM. This CDR3 is CASRVIGGHQPQHF. CDR3 nucleotide sequence: TGTGCCAGCCGGGTCATAGGGGGCCATCAGCCCCAGCATTTT.